The 4 T cell receptor beta chains in this list originate from one sample, sequenced in a study of identical twins. MiXCR, run by TCRdb on the 5' RACE reads, gives a single entry per CDR3 protein. The sample gives about 240,000 distinct CDR3 sequences, roughly 12% of which show up once; about 3.9% is in the top ten. The data were also submitted as part of a second study, on yellow fever vaccine responses in identical twins.

The sample comprised memory (CD45RO+) T cells sorted from blood. The receptors stem from a woman between 18 and 30 years old in good health.

This chain links TRBV10-3 with TRBJ2-7, with 10 bases lining up with TRBD1. The CDR3 sequence is 15 residues long. V gave up 2 bases and J gave up 6 bases; unmatched junction bases: 7. The germline CDR1 and CDR2 sequences are ENHRY and SYGVKD. In nucleotides, the CDR3 is TGTGCCATCAGTGAGAGCGACAGGGGGCCGGTCGAGCAGTACTTC. This codes for CAISESDRGPVEQYF.

This clonotype was found a few times. The chain uses TRBV4-3 and TRBJ2-5, with TRBD2 matching 8 bases. Germline trimming cut 2 bases from V and 2 bases from J; bases unmatched to any gene: 4. The germline gives CDR1 LGHNA, CDR2 YSLEER. The CDR3 extends over 15 amino acids. CDR3 coding DNA: TGCGCCAGCAGCCAACTTAGCGGGATGCAAGAGACCCAGTACTTC. Its protein is CASSQLSGMQETQYF.

V and J are TRBV6-2 or TRBV6-3 and TRBJ2-7, with TRBD1 matching over 7 bases. Germline V lookup: CDR1 MNHEY, CDR2 SVGEGT. After removal of 9 bases from V and 6 bases from J, the junction contained 5 bases not matched to a gene. This CDR3 has 11 amino acids. CDR3 in DNA: TGTGCCAGTAAGACAGGGTTCGAGCAGTACTTC. This codes for CASKTGFEQYF.

This clonotype was picked up a small number of times. V usage is TRBV27 and J usage is TRBJ2-7; D may correspond to TRBD1 or TRBD2 (5 bases each). The CDR3 covers 15 residues. Germline lookup yields CDR1 MNHEY and CDR2 SMNVEV (reference sequence). V shed 5 bases and J shed 4 bases, with 18 bases lying between them. This CDR3 is CASSPPAGTVYEQYF. The CDR3 DNA reads as TGTGCCAGCAGTCCCCCCGCAGGGACGGTTTACGAGCAGTACTTC.